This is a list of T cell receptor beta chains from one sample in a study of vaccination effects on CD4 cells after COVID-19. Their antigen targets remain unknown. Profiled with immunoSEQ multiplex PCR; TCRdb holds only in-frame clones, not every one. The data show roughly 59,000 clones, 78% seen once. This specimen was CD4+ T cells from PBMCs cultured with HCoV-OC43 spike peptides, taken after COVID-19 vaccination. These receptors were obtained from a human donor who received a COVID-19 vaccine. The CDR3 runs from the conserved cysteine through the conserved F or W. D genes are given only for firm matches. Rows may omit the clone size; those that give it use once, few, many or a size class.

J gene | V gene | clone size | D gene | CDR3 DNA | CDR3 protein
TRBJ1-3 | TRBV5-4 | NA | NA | TGTGCCAGCAGCTTGTGGTCTGTCGGAAACACCATATATTTT | CASSLWSVGNTIYF
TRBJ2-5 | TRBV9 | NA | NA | TGTGCCAGCAGCCCCCGCATCGGGGAGACCCAGTACTTC | CASSPRIGETQYF
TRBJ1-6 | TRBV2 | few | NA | TGTGCCAGCAGTGCAGCCCTAAGCACCCTCCACTTT | CASSAALSTLHF
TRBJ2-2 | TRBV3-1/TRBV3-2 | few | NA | TGTGCCAGCAGCCAAGCGGGGGAGTCCACCGGGGAGCTGTTTTTT | CASSQAGESTGELFF
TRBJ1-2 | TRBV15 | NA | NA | TGTGCCACCAGCAGAGATTCGCTCAATGGCTACACCTTC | CATSRDSLNGYTF
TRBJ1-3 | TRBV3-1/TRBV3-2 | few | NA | TGTGCCAGCAGCCACCTTGGCTCTGGAAACACCATATATTTT | CASSHLGSGNTIYF
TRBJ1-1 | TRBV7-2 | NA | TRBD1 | TGTGCCAGCAGCTTAGATTCGGACAGGGGGCATGCTTTCTTT | CASSLDSDRGHAFF
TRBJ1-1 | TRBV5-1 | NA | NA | TGCGCCAGCAGCTTGGACAGTCTATCGAACACTGAAGCTTTCTTT | CASSLDSLSNTEAFF
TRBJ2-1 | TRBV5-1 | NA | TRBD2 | TGCGCCAGCAGCTCGCACGCTAGCGGGGGGGGAATTCCGAATGAGCAGTTCTTC | CASSSHASGGGIPNEQFF
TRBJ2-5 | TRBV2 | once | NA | TGTGCCAGCAGTGAGAACAGGGGAGGGTTGGAGACCCAGTACTTC | CASSENRGGLETQYF
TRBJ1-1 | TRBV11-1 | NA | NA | TGTGCCACCCACTGGGGGTACACTGAAGCTTTCTTT | CATHWGYTEAFF
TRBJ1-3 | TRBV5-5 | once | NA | TGTGCCAGCAGCTTGGGTCCCCTCTCTGGAAACACCATATATTTT | CASSLGPLSGNTIYF
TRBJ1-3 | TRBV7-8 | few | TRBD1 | TGTGCCAGCAGCATCCGCCCGGGACAGGGCGGAAACACCATATATTTT | CASSIRPGQGGNTIYF
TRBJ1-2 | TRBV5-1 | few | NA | TGCGCCAGCAGCTTGGATGGGGGGAGTAATGGCTACACCTTC | CASSLDGGSNGYTF
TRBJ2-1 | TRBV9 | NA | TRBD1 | TGTGCCAGCAGCTCACAGGGGGCGCGTAATGAGCAGTTCTTC | CASSSQGARNEQFF
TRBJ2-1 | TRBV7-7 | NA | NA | TGTGCCAGCAGCCCGATCTCCTACAATGAGCAGTTCTTC | CASSPISYNEQFF
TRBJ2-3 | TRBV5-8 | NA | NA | TGTGCCAGCAGCAACAATACTATAGCCGACAGACGAGATACGCAGTATTTT | CASSNNTIADRRDTQYF
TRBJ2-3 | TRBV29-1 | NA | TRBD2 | TGCAGCGTTGAAAGGGGGCTAGCGGGGGGCGTCTATACGCAGTATTTT | CSVERGLAGGVYTQYF
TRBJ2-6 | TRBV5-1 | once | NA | TGCGCCAGCAGCGGGGTAGGTGGGGCCAACGTCCTGACTTTC | CASSGVGGANVLTF
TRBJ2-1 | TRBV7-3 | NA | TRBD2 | TGTGCCAGCAGCTTAACCCTGGGGGGAGCGGGGGCCAACAATGAGCAGTTCTTC | CASSLTLGGAGANNEQFF
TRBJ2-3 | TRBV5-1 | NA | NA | TGCGCCAGCAGCGCCCGACTACGGGACGGCACAGATACGCAGTATTTT | CASSARLRDGTDTQYF
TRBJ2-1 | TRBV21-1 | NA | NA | TGTGCCAGCAGCACCTCTCAGCGGCGAGGGAAGTATGAGCAGTTCTTC | CASSTSQRRGKYEQFF
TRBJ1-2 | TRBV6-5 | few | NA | TGTGCCAGCAGACAAGTCCTGGGGTATGGCTACACCTTC | CASRQVLGYGYTF
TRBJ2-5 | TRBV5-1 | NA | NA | TGCGCCAGCAGCTTGAGCCCGAAGGGCAAAGCTCAAGAGACCCAGTACTTC | CASSLSPKGKAQETQYF
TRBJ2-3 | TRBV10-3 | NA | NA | TGTGCCATCAGTGGGGTGGGGGGTGTTTCTCCAGATACGCAGTATTTT | CAISGVGGVSPDTQYF
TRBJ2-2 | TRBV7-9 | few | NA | TGTGCCAGCGACCGTAACAGGGACGGAGGGGACACCGGGGAGCTGTTTTTT | CASDRNRDGGDTGELFF
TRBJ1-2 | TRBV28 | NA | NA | TGTGCCAGCAGTTTATCCGACGCTCAGCGAGTCTACACCTTC | CASSLSDAQRVYTF
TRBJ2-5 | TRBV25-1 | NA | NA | TGTGCCAGCAGTGGAGCAGGGGCGGGAGAGACCCAGTACTTC | CASSGAGAGETQYF
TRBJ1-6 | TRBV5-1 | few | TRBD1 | TGCGCCAGCAGCCAGGGACAGGCGAATTCACCCCTCCACTTT | CASSQGQANSPLHF
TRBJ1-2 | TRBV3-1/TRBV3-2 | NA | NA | TGTGCCAGCAGCCAAGATAGGTGGGAAGAGGGCTACACCTTC | CASSQDRWEEGYTF
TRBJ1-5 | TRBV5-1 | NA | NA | TGCGCCAGCAGCTTGGGGGGTGGTGGGCCCCAGCATTTT | CASSLGGGGPQHF
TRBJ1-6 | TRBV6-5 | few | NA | TGTGCCAGCAGTTACTCATGGGTGGCGGAGAGTTCACCCCTCCACTTT | CASSYSWVAESSPLHF
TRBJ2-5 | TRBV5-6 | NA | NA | TGTGCCAGCAGCCCTGAGAGTGGGTTTCGAACGGAAAAGACCCAGTACTTC | CASSPESGFRTEKTQYF
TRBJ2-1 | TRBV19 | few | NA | TGTGCCAGTAGTCGGACTGGAATCAATGAGCAGTTCTTC | CASSRTGINEQFF
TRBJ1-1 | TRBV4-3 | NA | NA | TGCGCCAGCAGCCAAGTCAGTCAGGGCGCTGAAGCTTTCTTT | CASSQVSQGAEAFF
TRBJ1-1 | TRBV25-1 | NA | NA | TGTGCCAGCAGTGAATCGGGCAGGGGCGCTTCTAACACTGAAGCTTTCTTT | CASSESGRGASNTEAFF
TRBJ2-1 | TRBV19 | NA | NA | TGTGCCAGTTCCCCGGGGACGGGATCCTACAATGAGCAGTTCTTC | CASSPGTGSYNEQFF
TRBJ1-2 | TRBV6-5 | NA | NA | TGTGCCAGCACGGGCGGCTATGGCTACACCTTC | CASTGGYGYTF
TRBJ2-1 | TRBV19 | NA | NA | TGTGCCAGTAGTAACGGAAACTCCTACAATGAGCAGTTCTTC | CASSNGNSYNEQFF
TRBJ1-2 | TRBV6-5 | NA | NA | TGTGCCACGAGAACAGGGAACTATGGCTACACCTTC | CATRTGNYGYTF
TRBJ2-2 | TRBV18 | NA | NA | TGTGCCAGCTCACCACTTGCTAGCGCCACCGGGGAGCTGTTTTTT | CASSPLASATGELFF
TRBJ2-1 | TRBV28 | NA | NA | TGTGCCAGCAGAGCTATTTACAATGAGCAGTTCTTC | CASRAIYNEQFF
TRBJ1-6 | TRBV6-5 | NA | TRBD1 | TGTGCCAGCAGTACCCGACAGGGCGGTAATTCACCCCTCCACTTT | CASSTRQGGNSPLHF
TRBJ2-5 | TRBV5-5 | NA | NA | TGTGCCAGCAGCCGGTACAGTGAAGAGACCCAGTACTTC | CASSRYSEETQYF
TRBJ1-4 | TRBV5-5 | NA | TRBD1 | TGTGCCAGCAGCCCAGGGACAGTTTCAACTAATGAAAAACTGTTTTTT | CASSPGTVSTNEKLFF
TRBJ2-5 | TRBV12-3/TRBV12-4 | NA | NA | TGTGCCAGCAGTTTACGGGGGGCTGAGACTCAGTACTTC | CASSLRGAETQYF
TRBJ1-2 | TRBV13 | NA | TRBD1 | TGTGCCAGCAGCTTAGGCCGGACAGGGAGGTATGGCTACACCTTC | CASSLGRTGRYGYTF
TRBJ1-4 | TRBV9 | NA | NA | TGTGCCAGCAGCGTATTCGACAGGTTGGGGAAACTGTTTTTT | CASSVFDRLGKLFF
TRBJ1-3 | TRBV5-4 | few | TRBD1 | TGTGCCAGCAGCTTGGAGAGGGGGCCTGGAAACACCATATATTTT | CASSLERGPGNTIYF
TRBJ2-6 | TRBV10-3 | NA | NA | TGTGCCGTCAGGGGTCTCTCTGGGGCCAACGTCCTGACTTTC | CAVRGLSGANVLTF
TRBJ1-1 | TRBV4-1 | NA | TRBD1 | TGCGCCAGCAGCCAATCCGACAGGGGGCAAGGGAACACTGAAGCTTTCTTT | CASSQSDRGQGNTEAFF
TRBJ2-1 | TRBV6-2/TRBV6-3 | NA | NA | TGTGCCAGCAGTTCGGGGGCGAATGAGCAGTTCTTC | CASSSGANEQFF
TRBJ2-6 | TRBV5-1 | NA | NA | TGCGCCAGCAGCTCCGGGGACATTACTGGGGCCAACGTCCTGACTTTC | CASSSGDITGANVLTF